This T cell receptor (beta chain) was profiled in a study of long-term antiretroviral therapy in people with HIV (dated 2022 in TCRdb). Regarding the study in general: The earliest samples were collected roughly a decade before the 2015 WHO recommendation for immediate ART, at a time when ART was usually postponed until CD4 counts fell. A retrospective serial study tested whether ART initiation and durable HIV suppression were associated with changes in peripheral blood TRB repertoire composition and diversity. About 40% of the 30 participants with HIV were female. From 25 to 30 adults with confirmed HIV infection, the cohort provided approximately 210 cryopreserved PBMC samples, gathered serially across a mean of approximately six years (range 1-12). No cross-contamination during QIAcube processing was shown when test extractions of a monoclonal T-cell line were performed alongside 30 to 40 polyclonal samples.

Sequences MNHNS (CDR1) and SASEGT (CDR2) are obtained from the germline V gene. The junction shows trimming of 6 bases on V and 4 bases on J, plus 18 bases between the germline ends. Reading from cysteine to phenylalanine, the CDR3 counts 15 amino acids. Solely the CDR3 DNA is kept, with 45 bases framed from the first base. Participants were included only if at least one PBMC sample before ART initiation and at least two post-ART samples were available. Treatment was received in the United States of America by all participants with HIV. Cryopreserved samples of roughly 0.95-10 million PBMC were thawed and washed before DNA extraction. At the time of the earliest PBMC sample for each participant with HIV, ages ranged from roughly 23 to 60 years. Each participant contributed PBMC samples from 1-4 timepoints before ART initiation and 2-8 timepoints after ART initiation, with a median of 7 samples. Serial HIV viral load, CD4+ T-cell count, ART history and demographic data were obtained for every participant. Genomic DNA was extracted from unsorted PBMC with a Qiagen kit on a QIAcube, processed in batches of 12 samples.

To note about this clone: What this receptor recognizes is not known. Per-nucleotide qualities are absent, and no much larger clonotype sits a single base away.

Overall results and qualifications from the work: Starting ART was linked to a significant rise in TRB diversity, yet even with long-term ART the diversity remained significantly lower than in transplant donor controls. At every time point, the repertoire was dominated by expanded TRB clones first identified before ART initiation, although this dominance fluctuated and, in many PLHIV, declined after ART. Compared with controls, HIV repertoires had narrower CDR3 length ranges, and the network structure pointed to an antigen-experienced repertoire that shifted only slightly toward naive after ART. Because cell numbers in pre-ART samples were limited, unsorted PBMC were profiled instead of sorted CD4+ and CD8+ T cells. Owing to limited PBMC availability, only the TCR beta chain was sequenced, without alpha chain pairing. No data were available on ART adherence, viral resistance or therapy changes, limiting inferences about post-ART repertoire changes. The samples span the years 2004 to 2017, and the ART regimens used may be less effective than current regimens.

Sequencing of the TRB variable region was done with the immunoSEQ hsTCRB v3.0 assay at survey level resolution. The targeted TRB sequencing depth was roughly 40,000-55,000 T-cell genomes per sample. Pooled TRB libraries were sequenced on an Illumina MiSeq with a v3 150-cycle kit. The paper's data handling went like this. Repertoire analysis was performed in R inside a reproducible Nextflow workflow that covered QC, data transformation and analysis. LymphoSeq2, an R package for AIRR-Seq data exploration, was used to implement custom analyses. After excluding a handful of samples that yielded fewer than 5000 total TRB sequences, 150 to 200 HIV repertoires remained for analysis. Of the 188 retained HIV repertoires, about 61 were collected before and more than 120 after ART initiation. Repertoires were downsampled to 5000 TRB nucleotide sequences, and summary statistics were averaged over 100 downsampling iterations. Only TRB sequences with CDR3 regions of at least seven amino acids were retained for analysis. A Shannon entropy-derived clonality score and the Gini coefficient were used to measure diversity. Repertoire networks linked the top 5000 CDR3 amino acid sequences whenever two sequences differed by an edit distance of one. For TRB CDR3 amino acid sequences, GLIPH2 was used to predict antigen specificity groups and MHC restriction. CDR3 amino acid sequences were matched against VDJdb and McPAS-TCR to flag known CMV, EBV, HIV or tissue antigen associations. Pre-ART, post-ART and control groups were compared with Wilcoxon signed-rank tests and Holm-Bonferroni correction. TCRdb holds this immuneACCESS table with in-frame rearrangements only. Some clones are missing; in checked studies, unresolved V genes explain under half, and the rest has no known cause. That table gives V, J and clone size, and the DNA gave D and trimming. Here the sample has tens of thousands of clones; 80% to 90% occur a single time. The top ten clonotypes cover approximately 4.9% of the sample.

The V and J genes are TRBV6-1 and TRBJ2-5; the D gene is tentatively TRBD1 or TRBD2, each matching 6 bases. The TCR was taken from a woman aged 25 to 39 with HIV. The sample was unsorted PBMCs, taken about 2.7 years before starting antiretroviral therapy. Read as DNA, the sequence is TGTGCCAGCAGAGCCACCTCTGGGGGGCGAGAGACCCAGTACTTC. It encodes CASRATSGGRETQYF.